This T cell receptor beta chain was identified during a study of early T cells in non-severe SARS-CoV-2 infection. Study background: Whole-blood bulk RNA, unsorted, was sequenced, and chains were unpaired. Study-wide findings and caveats: VDJdb-based matching was biased toward anti-spike CD8 responses and missed private and CD4 specificities.

V shed 6 bases, J shed 5 bases, and the junction held 11 bases outside the gene matches. The V gene's germline CDR1 is DFQATT and CDR2 SNEGSKA (reference sequence). CDR3 length: 14 amino acids. Molecules of cDNA were individually given unique molecular identifiers that were attached to them. One entry per CDR3 protein results from TCRdb running MiXCR on the 5' RACE reads. This table has about 50,000 distinct CDR3 sequences, under 12% appearing once. This clonotype was observed at least ten times. The target antigen is unknown. The V call is TRBV20-1, the J call TRBJ2-5; 8 bases agree with TRBD2. Sequencing was performed on whole blood. The clonotype comes from an adult who was a healthcare worker with PCR-confirmed SARS-CoV-2 infection or an uninfected control (not recorded which). CDR3 DNA: TGCAGTGCCCCCCTACTCATAGCGGGGGAGACCCAGTACTTC. Residues: CSAPLLIAGETQYF.